A selection of T cell receptor beta chains follows, all from one sample in a study of control samples from healthy donors and cancer patients. The data were produced by immunoSEQ multiplex PCR, yet TCRdb's version contains in-frame clones alone and is incomplete. The sample contains roughly 180,000 clones, just over 90% of which appear only once. Input material: blood. These receptors came from a woman between 55 and 75 years old in good health. Each CDR3 is given with its conserved first and last residue. A D gene is named only where the DNA matches it firmly.

j_call cdr3_length d_call v_call cdr3_aa cdr3_nt
TRBJ2-1 14 . TRBV7-2 CASRVSGTNNEQFF TGTGCCAGCAGAGTCTCCGGCACGAACAATGAGCAGTTCTTC
TRBJ1-1 15 TRBD1 TRBV9 CASSPLTGGFTEAFF TGTGCCAGCAGCCCTCTGACAGGGGGTTTTACTGAAGCTTTCTTT
TRBJ2-1 15 . TRBV5-1 CASSFLTGGDNEQFF TGCGCCAGCAGCTTTCTGACAGGTGGGGACAATGAGCAGTTCTTC
TRBJ2-1 15 . TRBV7-9 CASSLDGGGYNEQFF TGTGCCAGCAGCTTAGACGGGGGAGGCTACAATGAGCAGTTCTTC
TRBJ2-7 13 . TRBV9 CASSVASSYEQYF TGTGCCAGCAGCGTCGCGAGCTCCTACGAGCAGTACTTC
TRBJ1-1 14 . TRBV7-2 CASSLSMVDTEAFF TGTGCCAGCAGCTTATCAATGGTGGACACTGAAGCTTTCTTT
TRBJ1-4 14 . TRBV5-1 CASSFRGGDEKLFF TGCGCCAGCAGCTTCAGGGGAGGGGATGAAAAACTGTTTTTT
TRBJ1-1 14 . TRBV15 CATSRGSANTEAFF TGTGCCACCAGCAGAGGGAGTGCGAACACTGAAGCTTTCTTT
TRBJ1-1 14 . TRBV29-1 CSVELVRQNTEAFF TGCAGCGTTGAATTGGTACGGCAGAACACTGAAGCTTTCTTT
TRBJ1-6 14 . TRBV2 CASSVGTDNSPLHF TGTGCCAGCAGCGTCGGGACGGATAATTCACCCCTCCACTTT
TRBJ2-3 15 TRBD2 TRBV29-1 CSVATSGGSTDTQYF TGCAGCGTTGCTACTAGCGGGGGTAGCACAGATACGCAGTATTTT
TRBJ1-1 17 TRBD1 TRBV6-2/TRBV6-3 CASSYVLGSLQGREAFF TGTGCCAGCAGTTACGTCCTCGGTTCGTTACAGGGGCGTGAAGCTTTCTTT
TRBJ1-1 13 . TRBV5-1 CASSLSGVTEAFF TGCGCCAGCAGCTTGTCCGGGGTGACTGAAGCTTTCTTT
TRBJ1-5 15 . TRBV6-5 CASSYSGDLNQPQHF TGTGCCAGCAGTTACTCGGGGGACCTCAATCAGCCCCAGCATTTT
TRBJ2-6 15 . TRBV11-3 CASSLGFSGANVLTF TGTGCCAGCAGCTTAGGATTCTCTGGGGCCAACGTCCTGACTTTC
TRBJ1-2 15 . TRBV5-6 CASTRGGGGFYGYTF TGTGCCAGCACCCGTGGTGGTGGGGGTTTCTATGGCTACACCTTC